The 20 T cell receptor beta chains below come from one sample, sequenced in a study of cytomegalovirus exposure and HLA in healthy donors. PCR employed 60 Vbeta and 13 Jbeta primers. The assay was immunoSEQ multiplex PCR, and TCRdb's table has in-frame clones only and misses some. Of about 120,000 clones detected, 70% to 85% appear once; the ten largest clones hold approximately 11%. Sequenced material: PBMCs. All receptors come from a middle-aged man in good health and CMV-seropositive.

As to this clone: Other DNA sequences of this sample code for an identical CDR3. The genes are TRBV28 and TRBJ1-6; tentative D call: TRBD1 (5 bases). Between the trimmed V and J ends, which lost 3 bases and 7 bases, there was a span of 7 bases. The CDR3 consists of 13 residues. CDR1 and CDR2 (germline): MDHEN, SYDVKM. Written as DNA, the CDR3 is TGTGCCAGCAGTTTTGGGGGGAATTCACCCCTCCACTTT. Protein product: CASSFGGNSPLHF.

V gene TRBV5-4 combines with J gene TRBJ1-6; D uncertain. CDR3 length: 15 amino acids. V lost 3 bases and J lost 6, with 13 bases in between. Germline V CDR1 and CDR2: SGHNT, YYREEE (reference sequence). CDR3 sequence reads: CASSSSYGGNSPLHF. CDR3 DNA: TGTGCCAGCAGCTCCTCGTACGGCGGTAATTCACCCCTCCACTTT. Based on the CDR3 plus reference TRBV5-4 and TRBJ1-6, the full variable domain is ETGVTQSPTHLIKTRGQQVTLRCSSQSGHNTVSWYQQALGQGPQFIFQYYREEENGRGNFPPRFSGLQFPNYSSELNVNALELDDSALYLCASSSSYGGNSPLHFGNGTRLTVT.

The V and J genes are TRBV7-2 and TRBJ1-4; tentatively, D is TRBD1 (5 bases). Per the germline V gene, CDR1 is SGHTA and CDR2 is FQGNSA. V was pared by 5 bases and J by 5 bases, with 18 bases between. This CDR3 has 16 residues. The CDR3 protein is CASSLVTGQRNEKLFF. The CDR3 region has the DNA TGTGCCAGCAGCCTGGTTACAGGACAACGGAATGAAAAACTGTTTTTT.

The V gene is TRBV5-8, the J gene TRBJ2-3, with 8 bases lining up with TRBD2. Per germline, CDR1 SGHTS and CDR2 YDEGEE. This CDR3 comprises 13 residues. V was clipped by 2 bases and J by 6 bases; unmatched bases: 2. CDR3 sequence: CASSFGGADTQYF. CDR3 in DNA: TGTGCCAGCAGCTTCGGGGGGGCGGATACGCAGTATTTT. Full variable domain (outside the CDR3, taken from reference TRBV5-8 and TRBJ2-3): EAGVTQSPTHLIKTRGQQATLRCSPISGHTSVYWYQQALGLGLQFLLWYDEGEERNRGNFPPRFSGRQFPNYSSELNVNALELEDSALYLCASSFGGADTQYFGPGTRLTVL.

Only one count was recorded for this clone. The chain carries TRBV16 and TRBJ2-3, with D uncertain. Germline V CDR1 and CDR2: KGHSY, FQNENV. The V end lost 2 bases, the J end lost 6 bases, and 9 bases lay between the germline ends. The CDR3 extends over 13 amino acids. The CDR3 DNA follows: TGTGCCAGCAGCCAACAGGCTTCTGATACGCAGTATTTT. Translation: CASSQQASDTQYF.

The chain has TRBV7-2 and TRBJ2-1; 14 bases are a match to TRBD2. Germline loops: CDR1 SGHTA, CDR2 FQGNSA. CDR3 size: 15 residues. V gave up 6 bases and J gave up 7 bases; unmatched junction bases: 5. CDR3 region: CASRVTSGGANEQFF. Written as DNA, the CDR3 is TGTGCCAGCAGAGTGACTAGCGGGGGGGCAAATGAGCAGTTCTTC.

This clone was observed a few times. The CDR3 region has the DNA TGTGCCAGCAACGACAGGGGGCTCTATGGCTACACCTTC. This translates into CASNDRGLYGYTF. V usage is TRBV7-2 and J usage is TRBJ1-2; 10 bases line up with TRBD1. The CDR3 loop spans 13 amino acids. Trimming took 7 bases from V and 4 from J; bases not matched to a gene: 3. Germline assignment: CDR1 SGHTA and CDR2 FQGNSA.

V and J are TRBV4-3 and TRBJ2-1; 11 bases fit TRBD2. Germline CDR1 is LGHNA and CDR2 is YSLEER. The CDR3 is made up of 16 amino acids. Trimming cost V 2 bases and J 2 bases; bases outside gene matches: 2. The CDR3: CASSQSGLAAYNEQFF. In DNA form, the CDR3 reads TGCGCCAGCAGCCAATCGGGACTAGCGGCCTACAATGAGCAGTTCTTC.

The chain combines TRBV6-1 with TRBJ1-1; D is undetermined. Trimming took off 11 bases at V and 0 bases at J, with 10 bases between the two ends. CDR3 length: 12 amino acids. CDR1 is MNHNS and CDR2 is SASEGT in the germline V gene. CDR3 sequence: CACGEVNTEAFF. The CDR3 DNA is TGTGCCTGCGGGGAGGTGAACACTGAAGCTTTCTTT.

As regards this clone: At one end the junction does not follow the germline gene, possibly because of a read error. V is TRBV27 and J is TRBJ2-2, with D possibly being TRBD2 (5 bases). Germline lookup yields CDR1 MNHEY and CDR2 SMNVEV (reference sequence). This CDR3 is 16 amino acids long. Here the CDR3 reads CASSFVGNPNTGEPFF. CDR3 nucleotide sequence: TGTGCCAGCAGTTTCGTAGGAAATCCGAACACCGGGGAGCCGTTTTTT.

The V call is TRBV5-6, the J call TRBJ2-5, with D possibly being TRBD2 (6 bases). The CDR3 runs to 15 residues. The germline V gene encodes CDR1 SGHDT and CDR2 YYEEEE. Deletions cut 1 base from V and 4 bases from J, with 14 bases between. CDR3 sequence reads: CASSLWEEGGETQYF. DNA for the CDR3: TGTGCCAGCAGCTTGTGGGAGGAAGGTGGAGAGACCCAGTACTTC.

The gene calls are TRBV10-3 and TRBJ2-1, with D possibly TRBD1 on 6 matching bases. V was pared by 7 bases and J by 5 bases, with 15 bases between. Germline CDR1 reads ENHRY; CDR2 reads SYGVKD. The CDR3 covers 14 residues. CDR3 sequence reads: CAITDDRRDNEQFF. Written as DNA, the CDR3 is TGTGCCATCACCGATGACAGGAGAGACAATGAGCAGTTCTTC.

A note on this clone: A read error may produce the germline difference seen at one junction end. This sequence joins TRBV4-3 and TRBJ2-4; 9 nucleotides line up with TRBD1. CDR3 length equals 15 residues. Germline V lookup: CDR1 LGHNA, CDR2 YSLEER. CDR3 sequence reads: CASSQGRGQGNSQYF. The DNA of the CDR3 is TGCGCCAGCAGCCAAGGCCGCGGACAGGGGAACAGTCAGTACTTC.

The J gene is TRBJ1-4, the V gene TRBV18; D call uncertain. The germline V and J ends were trimmed by 9 bases and 4 bases, with 18 bases remaining between them. This CDR3 spans 15 amino acids. Germline CDR1 is KGHSH and CDR2 is LQKENI. The CDR3 spells CASSPSAVLNEKLFF. CDR3 bases: TGTGCCAGTAGCCCGTCAGCAGTGCTTAATGAAAAACTGTTTTTT.

The chain joins TRBV19 to TRBJ1-6, with D unclear. V lost 9 bases, J lost 0 bases, and 18 bases lay in between. The CDR3 consists of 17 residues. Looked up from germline, CDR1 is LNHDA and CDR2 is SQIVND (reference sequence). Written as DNA, the CDR3 is TGTGCCAGCCAGAGTGGGTGGTCTAGCTCCTATAATTCACCCCTCCACTTT. This translates into CASQSGWSSSYNSPLHF. Full variable domain (remainder filled in from reference TRBV19 and TRBJ1-6): DGGITQSPKYLFRKEGQNVTLSCEQNLNHDAMYWYRQDPGQGLRLIYYSQIVNDFQKGDIAEGYSVSREKKESFPLTVTSAQKNPTAFYLCASQSGWSSSYNSPLHFGNGTRLTVT.

The chain links TRBV7-2 to TRBJ2-3, with 12 nucleotides matching TRBD1. The CDR3 runs 16 residues. The germline V gene has CDR1 SGHTA and CDR2 FQGNSA. Trimming took 5 bases from V and 7 from J; bases not matched to a gene: 10. CDR3 bases: TGTGCCAGCAGCCCACGAGACGGGACAGGGGGCAATACGCAGTATTTT. The encoded protein is CASSPRDGTGGNTQYF. Full variable domain (rest looked up from reference TRBV7-2 and TRBJ2-3): GAGVSQSPSNKVTEKGKDVELRCDPISGHTALYWYRQSLGQGLEFLIYFQGNSAPDKSGLPSDRFSAERTGGSVSTLTIQRTQQEDSAVYLCASSPRDGTGGNTQYFGPGTRLTVL.

The table lists this clone with a count of one. The chain links TRBV5-1 to TRBJ2-2; tentatively, D is TRBD2 (7 bases). Germline V gives CDR1 SGHRS, CDR2 YFSETQ. The CDR3 has 16 amino acids. V was pared by 4 bases and J by 3 bases, with 16 bases between. CDR3 DNA sequence: TGCGCCAGCAGCACTTTAGGCGGGGGCTACACCGGGGAGCTGTTTTTT. Protein product: CASSTLGGGYTGELFF.

The V call is TRBV5-3, the J call TRBJ2-7; D call uncertain. TRBV5-3 is placed among ORFs of uncertain function. The CDR3 has 13 amino acids. The V end lost 10 bases, the J end lost 0 bases, and 14 bases lay between the germline ends. Here the CDR3 reads CAGRRLDSYEQYF. DNA for the CDR3: TGTGCCGGTCGCAGACTGGACTCCTACGAGCAGTACTTC.

The chain employs TRBV5-4 and TRBJ2-6; the D gene is possibly TRBD1 (6 bases). The germline CDR1 and CDR2 sequences are SGHNT and YYREEE (reference sequence). The CDR3 runs 15 residues. The V and J ends lost 2 bases and 4 bases respectively, with 10 bases between them. CDR3 bases: TGTGCCAGCAGCTTTGGGGGCTCCGGGGCCAACGTCCTGACTTTC. This gives the protein CASSFGGSGANVLTF.

This clone was seen just once. This sequence joins TRBV19 and TRBJ1-1; 7 nucleotides line up with TRBD1. After removal of 2 bases from V and 0 bases from J, the junction contained 9 bases not matched to a gene. This CDR3 has 17 residues. Germline V gene data show CDR1 as LNHDA and CDR2 as SQIVND (reference sequence). CDR3: CASSISRQGVMNTEAFF. In DNA, the CDR3 is TGTGCCAGTAGTATATCGCGGCAGGGGGTCATGAACACTGAAGCTTTCTTT.